Listed below are T cell receptor beta chains from one sample, sequenced in a study of T cells in localized non-small cell lung cancer. Sequencing was performed with immunoSEQ multiplex PCR; in TCRdb, only in-frame clones are kept and a portion is missing. The sample lists 20,000 to 30,000 clones; approximately 91% were seen once. Source: peripheral blood, taken before any cancer treatment. All receptors come from a female donor over 55 with stage II squamous cell lung carcinoma. Both conserved end residues are part of each CDR3. D genes are given only for firm matches. For some rows the clone size is stated as once, few or many, or as a class when expanded; others skip it.

>TRBJ1-6|-|-|TRBV6-5
TGTGCCAGCAGCCCCGGGTCGGCGGAGTCACCCCTCCACTTT
CASSPGSAESPLHF
>TRBJ1-5|few|TRBD1|TRBV19
TGTGCCAGTAGTGGACAGGGAGGCAATCAGCCCCAGCATTTT
CASSGQGGNQPQHF
>TRBJ1-1|few|TRBD1|TRBV6-6
TGTGCCAGCAGTTACCCGACAGGGACCAACACTGAAGCTTTCTTT
CASSYPTGTNTEAFF
>TRBJ1-2|-|TRBD1|TRBV28
TGTGCCAGCAGTTTTTACGGGCGGGGACAGGGGATAGGAGGCTACACCTTC
CASSFYGRGQGIGGYTF
>TRBJ2-2|-|-|TRBV5-6
TGTGCCAGCAGCTTAGGCCTATTGAACACCGGGGAGCTGTTTTTT
CASSLGLLNTGELFF
>TRBJ1-1|-|-|TRBV28
TGTGCCAGCAGTTTATTGGGGGGAGACACTGAAGCTTTCTTT
CASSLLGGDTEAFF
>TRBJ1-5|-|-|TRBV19
TGTGCCAGTAGGTACCGACAGGGCAATCAGCCCCAGCATTTT
CASRYRQGNQPQHF
>TRBJ2-5|-|TRBD2|TRBV14
TGTGCCAGCAGCCGCGGACTAGCGGGCCAGTACTTC
CASSRGLAGQYF
>TRBJ1-4|-|TRBD1|TRBV7-2
TGTGCCAGCAGCCCCGGACAGGTTAATGAAAAACTGTTTTTT
CASSPGQVNEKLFF
>TRBJ1-4|-|-|TRBV6-5
TGTGCCAGCAGTCTCTCCTGGGGGGAGGGGGAAAAACTGTTTTTT
CASSLSWGEGEKLFF
>TRBJ2-5|-|-|TRBV10-3
TGTGCCATTGGGGGACAATCAGGAGAGACCCAGTACTTC
CAIGGQSGETQYF
>TRBJ2-4|-|TRBD2|TRBV5-1
TGCGCCAGCAGCTTGGAGGCTAGCGGGGAGAACATTCAGTACTTC
CASSLEASGENIQYF
>TRBJ1-6|-|TRBD1|TRBV30
TGTGCCTGGAGGGGACAGGGTTTACAATCACCCCTCCACTTT
CAWRGQGLQSPLHF
>TRBJ1-1|-|TRBD1|TRBV4-3
TGCGCCAGCAGCCAAGATTCGGGACAGGCCAACACTGAAGCTTTCTTT
CASSQDSGQANTEAFF
>TRBJ2-2|-|TRBD1|TRBV27
TGTGCCAGCAGTTCCAATACCGGGACAGGGATTAGAAACACCGGGGAGCTGTTTTTT
CASSSNTGTGIRNTGELFF
>TRBJ1-2|few|-|TRBV5-1
TGCGCCAGCAGCTTGGAGGACCCAGGAAAGGGCTATGGCTACACCTTC
CASSLEDPGKGYGYTF
>TRBJ2-5|-|TRBD2|TRBV15
TGTGCCACCAGCGTCCGGGGGGGCACAGAGACCCAGTACTTC
CATSVRGGTETQYF
>TRBJ1-5|-|-|TRBV6-5
TGTGCCAGCAATCGGGACTATAGCAATCAGCCCCAGCATTTT
CASNRDYSNQPQHF
>TRBJ1-5|once|-|TRBV5-6
TGTGCCAGCAGCTCCTTGAGGGCCGGGAGTCAGCCCCAGCATTTT
CASSSLRAGSQPQHF
>TRBJ2-7|-|-|TRBV7-2
TGTGCCAGCAGCCCACAAGTCATCTACGAGCAGTACTTC
CASSPQVIYEQYF
>TRBJ2-7|-|TRBD2|TRBV15
TGTGCCACCAGCAGAGATCGAGGGACTAGCTCCTACGAGCAGTACTTC
CATSRDRGTSSYEQYF
>TRBJ1-1|-|TRBD1|TRBV5-1
TGCGCCAGCAGCTCGGACAGGGAAGCTTTCTTT
CASSSDREAFF
>TRBJ2-3|-|-|TRBV28
TGTGCCAGCAGTTTATGGGGAGACGATCCTACGGGCACAGATACGCAGTATTTT
CASSLWGDDPTGTDTQYF
>TRBJ1-1|-|-|TRBV6-6
TGTGCCAGCAGTTATGCAGCGAACACTGAAGCTTTCTTT
CASSYAANTEAFF
>TRBJ1-5|-|-|TRBV7-2
TGTGCCAGCAGTTCTCAGCAGGATAGCAATCAGCCCCAGCATTTT
CASSSQQDSNQPQHF
>TRBJ1-1|few|-|TRBV7-9
TGTGCCAGCAGCTTAGTAGACACTGAAGCTTTCTTT
CASSLVDTEAFF
>TRBJ2-3|-|-|TRBV5-1
TGCGCCAGCAGCGGTCAGGGGGGAGGAACAGATACGCAGTATTTT
CASSGQGGGTDTQYF
>TRBJ1-5|-|-|TRBV5-1
TGCGCCAGCAGCTTGAAAGGGGACAATCAGCCCCAGCATTTT
CASSLKGDNQPQHF
>TRBJ2-7|-|-|TRBV9
TGTGCCAGCAGCCGGGACCTTAGCTCCTACGAGCAGTACTTC
CASSRDLSSYEQYF
>TRBJ1-3|once|-|TRBV5-1
TGCGCCAGCGCCGGGGAGGCTTTTTCTGGAAACACCATATATTTT
CASAGEAFSGNTIYF
>TRBJ2-2|-|-|TRBV5-5
TGTGCCAGCAGCCCACCCGGGGAACCCGGGGAGCTGTTTTTT
CASSPPGEPGELFF
>TRBJ1-1|-|-|TRBV9
TGTGCCAGCAGCTTCACCAGTACCCCTGGGAACACTGAAGCTTTCTTT
CASSFTSTPGNTEAFF
>TRBJ2-5|-|-|TRBV19
TGTGCCAGTACGGCCAGGGCCCAAGAGACCCAGTACTTC
CASTARAQETQYF
>TRBJ2-1|-|-|TRBV18
TGTGCCAGCTCACCACCAGGTATGGAGAATGAGCAGTTCTTC
CASSPPGMENEQFF
>TRBJ2-1|-|TRBD2|TRBV7-2
TGTGCCAGCAGCCGACTAGCGGGATCATACAATGAGCAGTTCTTC
CASSRLAGSYNEQFF
>TRBJ1-1|-|TRBD1|TRBV19
TGTGCCAGCGCCGGGACAGGGAGCACTGAAGCTTTCTTT
CASAGTGSTEAFF
>TRBJ2-5|once|-|TRBV7-9
TGTGCCAGCAGCTGGGTACAAGAGACCCAGTACTTC
CASSWVQETQYF
>TRBJ1-5|-|-|TRBV2
TGTGCCAGCAGTGGAGCCGGGGGAGGGATTAGTCAGCCCCAGCATTTT
CASSGAGGGISQPQHF
>TRBJ1-1|few|-|TRBV6-5
TGTGCCAGCAGCTATCAGAGATACACTGAAGCTTTCTTT
CASSYQRYTEAFF
>TRBJ1-1|-|-|TRBV27
TGTGCCAGCAGTGACCCCAACCTGAACACTGAAGCTTTCTTT
CASSDPNLNTEAFF
>TRBJ2-5|-|TRBD2|TRBV7-2
TGTGCCAGCAGCTTAGGGCTAGCGGGGGCGCAAGAGACCCAGTACTTC
CASSLGLAGAQETQYF
>TRBJ1-5|-|TRBD1|TRBV30
TGTGCCTGGAGGGGACAGGGCGGCAATCAGCCCCAGCATTTT
CAWRGQGGNQPQHF
>TRBJ2-3|once|-|TRBV11-2
TGTGCCAGCAGCTTGGCGGGACCGCCAACAGATACGCAGTATTTT
CASSLAGPPTDTQYF
>TRBJ1-1|-|TRBD1|TRBV28
TGTGCCACAAACCCGGGCAGGGGGCTTTGGATGAACACTGAAGCTTTCTTT
CATNPGRGLWMNTEAFF
>TRBJ1-2|-|-|TRBV19
TGTGCCAGTAGTACCGGGGATACCTTGGGAGGCTACACCTTC
CASSTGDTLGGYTF
>TRBJ2-5|-|TRBD2|TRBV28
TGTGCCAGCAGTTTGGGGGGAGCGGGAGGAGTAAAGACCCAGTACTTC
CASSLGGAGGVKTQYF
>TRBJ2-1|-|-|TRBV7-6
TGTGCCAGCAGCCTGGGGTCCCAAGGTAGCAATGAGCAGTTCTTC
CASSLGSQGSNEQFF
>TRBJ2-7|once|-|TRBV6-5
TGTGCCAGCCGGCGAGAGCAGTACTTC
CASRREQYF
>TRBJ2-2|-|-|TRBV5-1
TGCGCCAGCAGCTTAAGTCTGGGGACGGAACAAACCGGGGAGCTGTTTTTT
CASSLSLGTEQTGELFF
>TRBJ1-1|-|-|TRBV5-6
TGTGCCAGCAGCTCTTACATCGGGGGGCTGAACACTGAAGCTTTCTTT
CASSSYIGGLNTEAFF
>TRBJ2-7|-|-|TRBV19
TGTGCCAGTAGGACCAATAGCGGGACAGGGTCGGCCGAGCAGTACTTC
CASRTNSGTGSAEQYF
>TRBJ2-3|-|TRBD1|TRBV25-1
TGTGCCAGCAGTGAATCAGGCAGGGGGAACACAGATACGCAGTATTTT
CASSESGRGNTDTQYF
>TRBJ1-1|-|-|TRBV28
TGTGCCAGCAGTTTATCTTGGCGGTTGGGAACTGAAGCTTTCTTT
CASSLSWRLGTEAFF